This record covers a single T cell receptor beta chain. The antigen is not known. This entry comes from a study of cytomegalovirus exposure and HLA in healthy donors. Study-wide background: About 180 million T cells yielded 117 million unique TCR beta sequences, as an earlier analysis found. General observations from the study: Prior analysis indicated that the majority of TCR beta V segments exhibited productivity approximately 90% or approximately 30% of the time.

Vbeta (60) and Jbeta (13) primers were used in the PCR. Repertoires were generated with immunoSEQ multiplex PCR, while TCRdb's copy carries only in-frame clones and drops some. The profile shows about 180,000 clones, 60% to 85% of them singletons. The sequence derives from a man aged 35-49 years in good health and CMV-seronegative. Sequences were obtained from PBMCs.

DNA for the CDR3: TGCAGCAAGACTAGCGGGCGACAAGAGACCCAGTACTTC. Its protein is CSKTSGRQETQYF. The chain recombines TRBV29-1 with TRBJ2-5; TRBD2 matches 10 bases. This CDR3 is built from 13 residues. Looked up from germline, CDR1 is SQVTM and CDR2 is ANQGSEA. V was clipped by 8 bases and J by 2 bases; unmatched bases: 5.